A single sample is the source of the 8 T cell receptor beta chains below, sequenced in a study of blood T cell repertoires in COVID-19. TCRdb's copy holds only in-frame clones and misses some; the assay was immunoSEQ multiplex PCR. The table includes roughly 68,000 clones, almost 85% detected once. The sequencing input was peripheral blood. The origin of the receptors is a man aged 45-60 years with active COVID-19.

The chain is built from TRBV9 and TRBJ2-3; D call uncertain. Germline V gene sequence: CDR1 SGDLS, CDR2 YYNGEE. This CDR3 region has 17 residues. V was trimmed by 2 bases and J by 2 bases, leaving 18 bases between them. CDR3 sequence reads: CASSVHYSALDTDTQYF. CDR3 sequence (DNA): TGTGCCAGCAGCGTTCACTACTCGGCGCTAGACACAGATACGCAGTATTTT.

This chain's CDR3 is CASSPSGGSYEQYF. DNA for the CDR3: TGTGCCAGCAGTCCTAGCGGGGGCTCCTACGAGCAGTACTTC. The rearrangement uses TRBV7-9 and TRBJ2-7; TRBD2 matches at 10 bases. With 6 bases clipped from V and 0 bases from J, the junction kept 2 bases outside the gene matches. The CDR3 is 14 residues long. Germline V gives CDR1 SEHNR, CDR2 FQNEAQ (reference sequence).

The sample holds a few counts of this clone. J is TRBJ2-7 and V is TRBV3-1 (or the pseudogene TRBV3-2), with D perhaps matching TRBD2 (6 bases). Germline CDR1 LGHDT, CDR2 YNNKEL (reference sequence). This CDR3 is 15 amino acids long. V was clipped by 1 base and J by 3 bases, with 13 bases between them. CDR3 sequence (DNA): TGTGCCAGCAGCCAAGCGGGGGTCCCCTACTACGAGCAGTACTTC. This translates into CASSQAGVPYYEQYF.

J is TRBJ2-7 and V is TRBV27, with D maybe TRBD1 (6 bases). The germline V and J ends were trimmed by 5 bases and 1 base, with 12 bases remaining between them. Germline CDR1 reads MNHEY; CDR2 reads SMNVEV (reference sequence). The CDR3 contains 14 residues. The CDR3 spells CASSADRNSYEQYF. CDR3 bases: TGTGCCAGCAGTGCCGACAGGAATTCCTACGAGCAGTACTTC.

The genes are TRBV4-1 and TRBJ2-1, with 8 bases identical to TRBD2. Trimming removed 4 bases from V and 14 bases from J; junction bases left unmatched: 22. The CDR3 has 17 amino acids. In germline, CDR1 is MGHRA, CDR2 YSYEKL. CDR3 DNA sequence: TGCGCCAGCAGCCTCGGTAGCGGGAATCGGGACCTCGAACCGGAGTTCTTC. Protein sequence: CASSLGSGNRDLEPEFF.

The rearrangement joins TRBV7-8 to TRBJ1-6; 8 bases match TRBD1. The CDR3 consists of 16 residues. CDR1 is SGHVS and CDR2 is FQNEAQ in the germline V gene. The V segment lost 5 bases and the J segment 10 bases; nucleotides outside the gene matches: 13. The CDR3 loop reads CASSPTGTGRTSPLHF. CDR3 bases: TGTGCCAGCAGCCCTACCGGGACAGGCCGAACCTCACCCCTCCACTTT.

The chain combines TRBV19 with TRBJ1-2; no firm D call. CDR1 is LNHDA, CDR2 SQIVND, per germline (reference sequence). This CDR3 spans 15 amino acids. V was pared by 0 bases and J by 5 bases, with 13 bases between. The CDR3: CASSIEGSRGYGYTF. The CDR3 DNA reads as TGTGCCAGTAGTATAGAAGGCAGCCGGGGATATGGCTACACCTTC.

This chain links TRBV27 with TRBJ2-7, with 7 bases lining up with TRBD1. The germline gives CDR1 MNHEY, CDR2 SMNVEV (reference sequence). The ends lost 5 bases at V and 0 bases at J; junction bases unmatched: 4. CDR3 length: 14 residues. CDR3 DNA: TGTGCCAGCAGTAACACAGGGGTCTCCTACGAGCAGTACTTC. This sequence encodes CASSNTGVSYEQYF.